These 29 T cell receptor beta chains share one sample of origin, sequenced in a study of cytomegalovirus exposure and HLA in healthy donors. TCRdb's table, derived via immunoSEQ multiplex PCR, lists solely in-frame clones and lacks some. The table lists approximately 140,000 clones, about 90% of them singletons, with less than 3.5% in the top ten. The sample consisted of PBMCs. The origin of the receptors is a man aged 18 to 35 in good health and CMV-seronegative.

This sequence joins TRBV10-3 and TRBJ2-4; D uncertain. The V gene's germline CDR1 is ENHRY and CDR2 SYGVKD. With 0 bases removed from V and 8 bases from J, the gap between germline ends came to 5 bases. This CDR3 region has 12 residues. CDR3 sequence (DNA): TGTGCCATCAGTGAGTCAGAGGACATTCAGTACTTC. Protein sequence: CAISESEDIQYF.

Here the CDR3 reads CASTRDSHEQFF. The DNA of the CDR3 is TGTGCCAGCACTAGGGACAGTCATGAGCAGTTCTTC. The chain couples TRBV2 to TRBJ2-1; 7 bases agree with TRBD1. The CDR3 covers 12 residues. Germline V gives CDR1 SNHLY, CDR2 FYNNEI. The junction had 5 bases not matched to a gene; V was cut back by 7 bases and J by 8 bases.

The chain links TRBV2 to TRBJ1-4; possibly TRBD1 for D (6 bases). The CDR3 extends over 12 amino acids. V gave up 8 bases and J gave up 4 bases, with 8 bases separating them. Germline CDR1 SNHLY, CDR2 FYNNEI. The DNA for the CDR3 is TGTGCCAGCGGACAGATTAATGAAAAACTGTTTTTT. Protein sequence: CASGQINEKLFF.

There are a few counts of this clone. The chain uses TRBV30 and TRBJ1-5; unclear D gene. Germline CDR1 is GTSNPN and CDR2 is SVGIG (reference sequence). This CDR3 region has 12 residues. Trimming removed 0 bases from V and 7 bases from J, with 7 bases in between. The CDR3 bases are TGTGCCTGGAGTGTACCGGGACAGCCCCAGCATTTT. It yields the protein CAWSVPGQPQHF.

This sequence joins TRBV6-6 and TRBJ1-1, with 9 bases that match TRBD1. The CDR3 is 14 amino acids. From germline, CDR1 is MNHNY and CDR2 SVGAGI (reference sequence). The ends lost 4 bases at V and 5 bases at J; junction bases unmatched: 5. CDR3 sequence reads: CASSFTGTGTEAFF. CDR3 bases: TGTGCCAGCAGTTTTACCGGGACAGGGACTGAAGCTTTCTTT.

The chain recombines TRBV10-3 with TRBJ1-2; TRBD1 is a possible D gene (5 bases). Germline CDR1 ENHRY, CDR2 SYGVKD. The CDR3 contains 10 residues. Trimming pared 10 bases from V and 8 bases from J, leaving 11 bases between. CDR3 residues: CATNRGGYTF. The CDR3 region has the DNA TGTGCCACTAACCGGGGGGGCTACACCTTC.

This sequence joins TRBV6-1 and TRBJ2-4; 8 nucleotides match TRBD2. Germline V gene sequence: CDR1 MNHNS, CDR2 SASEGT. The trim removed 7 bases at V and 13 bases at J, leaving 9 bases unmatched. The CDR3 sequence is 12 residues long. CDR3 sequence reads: CASIASGGVQYF. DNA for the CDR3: TGTGCCAGCATTGCCAGCGGGGGAGTGCAGTACTTC.

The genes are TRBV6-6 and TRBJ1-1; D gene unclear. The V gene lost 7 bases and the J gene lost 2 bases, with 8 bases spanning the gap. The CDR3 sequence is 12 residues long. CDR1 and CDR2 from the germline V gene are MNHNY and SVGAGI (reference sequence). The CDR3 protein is CASKIVNTEAFF. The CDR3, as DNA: TGTGCCAGCAAAATCGTTAACACTGAAGCTTTCTTT.

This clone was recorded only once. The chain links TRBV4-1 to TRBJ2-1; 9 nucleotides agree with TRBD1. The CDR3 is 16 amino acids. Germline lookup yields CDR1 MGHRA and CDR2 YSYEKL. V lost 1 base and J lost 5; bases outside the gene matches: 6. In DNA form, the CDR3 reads TGCGCCAGCAGCCAAGTGTGGACAGGGGAGAACAATGAGCAGTTCTTC. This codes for CASSQVWTGENNEQFF.

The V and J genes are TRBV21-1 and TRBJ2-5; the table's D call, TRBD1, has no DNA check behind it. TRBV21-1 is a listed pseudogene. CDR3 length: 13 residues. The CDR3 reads CASTTGSGETQYF. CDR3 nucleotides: TGTGCCAGCACCACAGGGTCCGGGGAGACCCAGTACTTC.

The CDR3 loop is CASSLKAGWDYGYTF. CDR3 DNA sequence: TGCGCCAGCAGCCTGAAGGCAGGTTGGGACTATGGCTACACCTTC. The chain links TRBV4-1 to TRBJ1-2, with D hard to call. The CDR3 is made up of 15 amino acids. The germline gives CDR1 MGHRA, CDR2 YSYEKL. V lost 4 bases to trimming and J lost 3 bases, with 15 bases between them.

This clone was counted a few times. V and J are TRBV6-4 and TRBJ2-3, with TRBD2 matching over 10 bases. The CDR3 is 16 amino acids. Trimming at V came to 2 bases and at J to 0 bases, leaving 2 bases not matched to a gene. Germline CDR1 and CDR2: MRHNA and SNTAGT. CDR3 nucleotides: TGTGCCAGCAGTGACGGGACTAGCGACAGCACAGATACGCAGTATTTT. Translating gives CASSDGTSDSTDTQYF.

CDR3 DNA: TGTGCCAGTAGTACCGGGACAGGACAAGAGACCCAGTACTTC. Amino acids: CASSTGTGQETQYF. The V call is TRBV19, the J call TRBJ2-5; 8 bases are a match to TRBD1. V lost 4 bases and J lost 2; bases outside the gene matches: 3. Germline V gene data show CDR1 as LNHDA and CDR2 as SQIVND (reference sequence). CDR3 length equals 14 residues.

This CDR3 reads CASEIGDIHQPQHF. For the CDR3, the DNA is TGTGCCAGCGAGATCGGGGACATTCATCAGCCCCAGCATTTT. The chain joins TRBV6-1 to TRBJ1-5, with D possibly matching TRBD1 (6 bases). V shed 8 bases and J shed 5 bases, with 16 bases lying between them. From germline, CDR1 is MNHNS and CDR2 SASEGT. The CDR3 has 14 residues.

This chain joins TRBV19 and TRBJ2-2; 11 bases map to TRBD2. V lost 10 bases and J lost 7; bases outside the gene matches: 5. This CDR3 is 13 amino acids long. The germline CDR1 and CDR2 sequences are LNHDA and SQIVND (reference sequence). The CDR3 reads CATTTSGVGELFF. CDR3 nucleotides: TGTGCCACGACGACTAGCGGGGTCGGGGAGCTGTTTTTT.

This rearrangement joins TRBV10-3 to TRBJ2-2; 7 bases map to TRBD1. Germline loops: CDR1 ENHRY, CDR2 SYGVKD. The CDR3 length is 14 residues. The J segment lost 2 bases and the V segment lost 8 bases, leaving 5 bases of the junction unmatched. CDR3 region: CAIQGQSNTGELFF. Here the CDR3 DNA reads TGTGCCATCCAGGGACAGAGTAACACCGGGGAGCTGTTTTTT.

The CDR3 protein is CASSYAGQAYEQYF. The CDR3, as DNA: TGTGCCAGCAGTTACGCCGGACAGGCCTACGAGCAGTACTTC. The V gene is TRBV6-6, the J gene TRBJ2-7, with TRBD1 identical over 7 bases. Germline V gene sequence: CDR1 MNHNY, CDR2 SVGAGI (reference sequence). The CDR3 covers 14 residues. V shed 2 bases, J shed 2 bases, and the junction held 3 bases outside the gene matches.

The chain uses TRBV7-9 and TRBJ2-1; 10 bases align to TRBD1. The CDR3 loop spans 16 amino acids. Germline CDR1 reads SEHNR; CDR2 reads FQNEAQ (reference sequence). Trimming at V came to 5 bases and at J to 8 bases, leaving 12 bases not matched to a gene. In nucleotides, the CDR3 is TGTGCCAGCAGCCCTTCCAGACAGGGGGCAGGGGATGAGCAGTTCTTC. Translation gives CASSPSRQGAGDEQFF.

The CDR3 here is CASSQGPIHRRNQPQHF. CDR3 coding DNA: TGCGCCAGCAGCCAAGGACCAATACATCGGCGGAATCAGCCCCAGCATTTT. The V call is TRBV4-1, the J call TRBJ1-5; D not certain. This CDR3 is 17 amino acids long. Trimming removed 1 base at V and 4 bases at J, with 17 bases between. From germline, CDR1 is MGHRA and CDR2 YSYEKL.

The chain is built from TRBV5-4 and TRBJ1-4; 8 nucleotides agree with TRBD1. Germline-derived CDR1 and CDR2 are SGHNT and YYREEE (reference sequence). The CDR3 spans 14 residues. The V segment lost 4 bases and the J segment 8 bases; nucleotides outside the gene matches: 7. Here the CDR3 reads CASSQQGGGEKLFF. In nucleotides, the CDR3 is TGTGCCAGCAGCCAACAGGGGGGAGGGGAAAAACTGTTTTTT.

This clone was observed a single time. The CDR3 loop is CASSVALAGGTDTQYF. DNA for the CDR3: TGTGCCAGCAGCGTTGCGCTAGCGGGGGGGACAGATACGCAGTATTTT. V usage is TRBV9 and J usage is TRBJ2-3; 12 bases match TRBD2. The V segment lost 2 bases and the J segment 3 bases; nucleotides outside the gene matches: 4. The CDR3 has 16 amino acids. The V gene's germline CDR1 is SGDLS and CDR2 YYNGEE.

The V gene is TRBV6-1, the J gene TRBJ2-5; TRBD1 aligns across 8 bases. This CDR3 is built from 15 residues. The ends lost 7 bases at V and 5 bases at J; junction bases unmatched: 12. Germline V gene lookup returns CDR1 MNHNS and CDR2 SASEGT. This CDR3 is CASTEMGQEHETQYF. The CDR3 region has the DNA TGTGCCAGCACCGAGATGGGACAGGAGCATGAGACCCAGTACTTC.

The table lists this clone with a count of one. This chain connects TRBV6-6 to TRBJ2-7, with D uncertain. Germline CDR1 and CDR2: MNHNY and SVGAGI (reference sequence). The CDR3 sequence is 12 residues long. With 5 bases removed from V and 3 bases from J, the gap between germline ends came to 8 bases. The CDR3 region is CASSRVSYEQYF. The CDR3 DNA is TGTGCCAGCAGTCGAGTGAGCTACGAGCAGTACTTC.

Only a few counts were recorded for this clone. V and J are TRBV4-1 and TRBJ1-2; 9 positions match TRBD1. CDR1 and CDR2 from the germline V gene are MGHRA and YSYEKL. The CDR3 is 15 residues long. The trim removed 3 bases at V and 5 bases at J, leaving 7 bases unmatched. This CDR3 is CASSHRTGDQYGYTF. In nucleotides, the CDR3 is TGCGCCAGCAGCCACCGGACAGGGGATCAATATGGCTACACCTTC.

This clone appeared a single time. The DNA of the CDR3 is TGCGCCAGCAGCCATACCAGTGGGGCCCGGATGGTCGAAGCTTTCTTT. Translating it yields CASSHTSGARMVEAFF. The genes are TRBV4-1 and TRBJ1-1; possibly TRBD1 for D (5 bases). The ends were cut back, 3 bases at V and 8 bases at J, with 22 bases in the middle. Germline-derived CDR1 and CDR2 are MGHRA and YSYEKL. The CDR3 consists of 16 residues.

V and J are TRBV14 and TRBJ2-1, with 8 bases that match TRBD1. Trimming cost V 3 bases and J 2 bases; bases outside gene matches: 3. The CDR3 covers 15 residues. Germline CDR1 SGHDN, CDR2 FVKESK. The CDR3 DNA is TGTGCCAGCAGCCAGACAGGGGTGGCCTACAATGAGCAGTTCTTC. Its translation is CASSQTGVAYNEQFF.

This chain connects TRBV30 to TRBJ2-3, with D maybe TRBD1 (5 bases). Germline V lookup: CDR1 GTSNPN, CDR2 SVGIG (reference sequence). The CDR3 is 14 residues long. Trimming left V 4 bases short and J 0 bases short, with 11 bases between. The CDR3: CAWTRGDSTDTQYF. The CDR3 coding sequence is TGTGCCTGGACTAGGGGCGACAGCACAGATACGCAGTATTTT.

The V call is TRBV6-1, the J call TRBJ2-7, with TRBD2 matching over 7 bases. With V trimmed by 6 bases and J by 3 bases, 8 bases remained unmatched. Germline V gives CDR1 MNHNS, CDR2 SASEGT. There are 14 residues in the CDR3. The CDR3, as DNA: TGTGCCAGCAGCCTTGGGGGGGGGATCTACGAGCAGTACTTC. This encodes CASSLGGGIYEQYF.

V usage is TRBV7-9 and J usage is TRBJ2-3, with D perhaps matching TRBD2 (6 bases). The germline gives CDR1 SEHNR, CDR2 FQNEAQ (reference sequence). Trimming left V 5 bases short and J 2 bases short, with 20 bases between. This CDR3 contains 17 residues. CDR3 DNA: TGTGCCAGCAGCCCTGGAGGGGAATATCACAACACAGATACGCAGTATTTT. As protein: CASSPGGEYHNTDTQYF.